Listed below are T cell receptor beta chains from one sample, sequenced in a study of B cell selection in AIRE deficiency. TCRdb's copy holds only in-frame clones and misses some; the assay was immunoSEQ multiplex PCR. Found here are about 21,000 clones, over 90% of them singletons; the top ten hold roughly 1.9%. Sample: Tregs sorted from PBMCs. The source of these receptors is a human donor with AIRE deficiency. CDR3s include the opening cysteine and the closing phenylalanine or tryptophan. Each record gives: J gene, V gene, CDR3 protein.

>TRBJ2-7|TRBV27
CASSPSGLAGTYEQYF
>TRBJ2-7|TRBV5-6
CASSLERGATSYEQYF
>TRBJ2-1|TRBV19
CASSIRAGGGLFPEQFF
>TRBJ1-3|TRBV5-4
CASSLSGNTIYF
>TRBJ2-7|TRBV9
CASSKTGGQGTYEQYF
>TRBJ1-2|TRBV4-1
CASSQEGRDGYTF
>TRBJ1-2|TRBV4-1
CAQVYRGNYGYTF
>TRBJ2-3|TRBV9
CASSVGGGGTQYF
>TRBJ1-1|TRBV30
CAWSRGQSNTEAFF
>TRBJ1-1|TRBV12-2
CASRHPGSQGAFLALNTEAFF